These T cell receptor beta chains were read from a single sample in a study of molecular identifiers for immune sequencing clone quantification. TCRdb recomputed calls from the PCR reads with MiXCR, one row per CDR3 protein. The sample lists about 640,000 distinct CDR3 sequences, 15% to 20% occurring once. Sequenced sample: naive CD8+ T cells from blood, with Jurkat cell RNA spiked in. These receptor sequences come from a human donor in good health. Some libraries in this study had Jurkat cell RNA spiked in. The CDR3 runs from the conserved cysteine through the conserved F or W. The order of the fields is CDR3 length, clone size, V gene, D gene, J gene, CDR3 protein, CDR3 DNA. The D gene is left open where the match is weak. Clone size, where shown, is once, few, many, or a class for clones that have expanded.

cdr3_length: 15; clone_size: once; v_call: TRBV2; d_call: .; j_call: TRBJ2-1; cdr3_aa: CASSAYSNTYNEQFF; cdr3_nt: TGTGCCAGCAGTGCTTACAGCAATACTTACAATGAGCAGTTCTTC
cdr3_length: 13; clone_size: many; v_call: TRBV6-2/TRBV6-3; d_call: TRBD2; j_call: TRBJ2-3; cdr3_aa: CASSQTSGGLQYF; cdr3_nt: TGTGCCAGCAGCCAAACTAGCGGGGGGCTCCAGTATTTT
cdr3_length: 14; clone_size: .; v_call: TRBV5-5; d_call: .; j_call: TRBJ1-4; cdr3_aa: CVRSLGQGNEKLFF; cdr3_nt: TGTGTCCGCAGCTTGGGGCAGGGGAATGAAAAACTGTTTTTT
cdr3_length: 17; clone_size: few; v_call: TRBV21-1; d_call: .; j_call: TRBJ1-1; cdr3_aa: CASSKGTRQGGHTEAFF; cdr3_nt: TGTGCCAGCAGCAAAGGAACACGGCAGGGTGGTCACACTGAAGCTTTCTTT
cdr3_length: 16; clone_size: few; v_call: TRBV6-5; d_call: .; j_call: TRBJ2-7; cdr3_aa: CASRQLGGGVTYEQYF; cdr3_nt: TGTGCCAGCAGACAACTTGGTGGCGGGGTGACCTACGAGCAGTACTTC
cdr3_length: 15; clone_size: few; v_call: TRBV12-2; d_call: .; j_call: TRBJ2-1; cdr3_aa: CASRADRASPNEQFF; cdr3_nt: TGTGCAAGTCGCGCAGATAGGGCAAGCCCCAATGAGCAGTTCTTC
cdr3_length: 18; clone_size: many; v_call: TRBV2; d_call: TRBD1; j_call: TRBJ2-6; cdr3_aa: CASRSRQGAISGANVLTF; cdr3_nt: TGTGCCAGCAGATCCCGACAGGGGGCTATCTCTGGGGCCAACGTCCTGACTTTC
cdr3_length: 15; clone_size: many; v_call: TRBV28; d_call: .; j_call: TRBJ2-5; cdr3_aa: CASSPFGDREETQYF; cdr3_nt: TGTGCCAGCAGTCCATTCGGGGATCGCGAGGAGACCCAGTACTTC
cdr3_length: 14; clone_size: many; v_call: TRBV19; d_call: .; j_call: TRBJ1-5; cdr3_aa: CASSISQLYQPQHF; cdr3_nt: TGTGCCAGTAGTATAAGTCAGCTCTATCAGCCCCAGCATTTT
cdr3_length: 15; clone_size: .; v_call: TRBV24-1; d_call: TRBD2; j_call: TRBJ2-7; cdr3_aa: CATSDKAAGESEQYF; cdr3_nt: TGTGCCACCAGTGATAAGGCGGCGGGAGAATCCGAGCAGTACTTC
cdr3_length: 14; clone_size: many; v_call: TRBV6-2/TRBV6-3; d_call: TRBD1; j_call: TRBJ2-5; cdr3_aa: CASSYTGQAEAQYF; cdr3_nt: TGTGCCAGCAGTTACACCGGACAGGCCGAGGCCCAGTACTTC
cdr3_length: 16; clone_size: many; v_call: TRBV28; d_call: .; j_call: TRBJ1-1; cdr3_aa: CASSLEAGRANTEAFF; cdr3_nt: TGTGCCAGCAGTTTGGAGGCAGGGAGGGCGAACACTGAAGCTTTCTTT
cdr3_length: 13; clone_size: many; v_call: TRBV12-3/TRBV12-4; d_call: .; j_call: TRBJ1-5; cdr3_aa: CASSLIPYQPQHF; cdr3_nt: TGTGCCAGCAGTTTAATACCTTATCAGCCCCAGCATTTT
cdr3_length: 16; clone_size: few; v_call: TRBV27; d_call: TRBD2; j_call: TRBJ2-3; cdr3_aa: CASSPFGGEGTDTQYF; cdr3_nt: TGTGCCAGCAGTCCCTTTGGGGGGGAGGGCACAGATACGCAGTATTTT
cdr3_length: 15; clone_size: many; v_call: TRBV6-5; d_call: .; j_call: TRBJ2-3; cdr3_aa: CASSYTGTYTDTQYF; cdr3_nt: TGTGCCAGCAGTTACACCGGGACGTACACAGATACGCAGTATTTT
cdr3_length: 14; clone_size: few; v_call: TRBV20-1; d_call: .; j_call: TRBJ2-7; cdr3_aa: CSAREASFFYEQYF; cdr3_nt: TGCAGTGCTAGAGAAGCCAGTTTTTTCTACGAGCAGTACTTC
cdr3_length: 16; clone_size: many; v_call: TRBV18; d_call: TRBD1; j_call: TRBJ1-2; cdr3_aa: CASSQGNRDRDYGYTF; cdr3_nt: TGTGCCAGCTCCCAAGGGAATCGGGACAGAGACTATGGCTACACCTTC
cdr3_length: 15; clone_size: .; v_call: TRBV2; d_call: .; j_call: TRBJ1-4; cdr3_aa: CASRFDGATNEKLFF; cdr3_nt: TGTGCCAGCAGGTTTGACGGCGCAACTAATGAAAAACTGTTTTTT
cdr3_length: 15; clone_size: .; v_call: TRBV20-1; d_call: .; j_call: TRBJ2-3; cdr3_aa: CSARDLDYDTDTQYF; cdr3_nt: TGCAGTGCTAGAGATCTGGACTATGACACAGATACGCAGTATTTT
cdr3_length: 14; clone_size: .; v_call: TRBV6-5; d_call: .; j_call: TRBJ2-7; cdr3_aa: CASSYSTDPYEQYF; cdr3_nt: TGTGCCAGCAGTTACTCGACAGACCCCTACGAGCAGTACTTC
cdr3_length: 18; clone_size: .; v_call: TRBV18; d_call: .; j_call: TRBJ1-3; cdr3_aa: CASSPAPTDPDSGNTIYF; cdr3_nt: TGTGCCAGCTCACCAGCCCCGACCGATCCGGACTCTGGAAACACCATATATTTT
cdr3_length: 14; clone_size: .; v_call: TRBV19; d_call: TRBD1; j_call: TRBJ2-3; cdr3_aa: CATAGTGSTDTQYF; cdr3_nt: TGTGCCACCGCCGGGACAGGGAGCACAGATACGCAGTATTTT
cdr3_length: 13; clone_size: .; v_call: TRBV19; d_call: .; j_call: TRBJ1-4; cdr3_aa: CASSPEAVGKLFF; cdr3_nt: TGTGCCAGTAGTCCTGAAGCGGTCGGAAAACTGTTTTTT
cdr3_length: 15; clone_size: .; v_call: TRBV9; d_call: .; j_call: TRBJ2-3; cdr3_aa: CASSVDNGFADTQYF; cdr3_nt: TGTGCCAGCAGCGTAGATAATGGGTTTGCAGATACGCAGTATTTT
cdr3_length: 13; clone_size: many; v_call: TRBV14; d_call: .; j_call: TRBJ1-1; cdr3_aa: CASSHGQGTEAFF; cdr3_nt: TGTGCCAGCAGCCACGGTCAGGGCACTGAAGCTTTCTTT
cdr3_length: 19; clone_size: many; v_call: TRBV20-1; d_call: TRBD2; j_call: TRBJ2-3; cdr3_aa: CSAPPGMTSGGPETDTQYF; cdr3_nt: TGCAGTGCCCCCCCCGGGATGACTAGCGGGGGGCCTGAAACAGATACGCAGTATTTT
cdr3_length: 19; clone_size: few; v_call: TRBV7-3; d_call: TRBD1; j_call: TRBJ1-3; cdr3_aa: CASTLPGGPSQGTGNTIYF; cdr3_nt: TGTGCCAGCACCCTCCCAGGGGGCCCATCTCAAGGTACAGGAAACACCATATATTTT
cdr3_length: 15; clone_size: .; v_call: TRBV27; d_call: TRBD2; j_call: TRBJ2-7; cdr3_aa: CASSWEGFRIDEQYF; cdr3_nt: TGTGCCAGCAGTTGGGAGGGATTTCGGATAGACGAGCAGTACTTC
cdr3_length: 16; clone_size: many; v_call: TRBV19; d_call: TRBD1; j_call: TRBJ2-5; cdr3_aa: CASKQWTGNTEETQYF; cdr3_nt: TGTGCCAGCAAACAATGGACAGGGAATACTGAAGAGACCCAGTACTTC
cdr3_length: 12; clone_size: .; v_call: TRBV6-5; d_call: .; j_call: TRBJ1-6; cdr3_aa: CASSYARSPLHF; cdr3_nt: TGTGCCAGCAGTTACGCGCGTTCACCCCTCCACTTT
cdr3_length: 13; clone_size: few; v_call: TRBV7-2; d_call: .; j_call: TRBJ1-5; cdr3_aa: CASSLDAFQPQRF; cdr3_nt: TGTGCCAGCAGCCTAGATGCTTTTCAGCCCCAGCGTTTT
cdr3_length: 17; clone_size: many; v_call: TRBV7-8; d_call: TRBD1; j_call: TRBJ2-7; cdr3_aa: CASSLFPTQGASYEQYF; cdr3_nt: TGTGCCAGCAGCTTATTCCCCACTCAGGGGGCGTCCTACGAGCAGTACTTC
cdr3_length: 14; clone_size: few; v_call: TRBV9; d_call: TRBD2; j_call: TRBJ2-1; cdr3_aa: CASSGGGGDNEQFF; cdr3_nt: TGTGCCAGCAGCGGGGGGGGGGGGGACAATGAGCAGTTCTTC
cdr3_length: 12; clone_size: many; v_call: TRBV10-3; d_call: .; j_call: TRBJ1-1; cdr3_aa: CAITRGDTEAFF; cdr3_nt: TGTGCCATCACACGAGGTGACACTGAAGCTTTCTTT
cdr3_length: 13; clone_size: few; v_call: TRBV20-1; d_call: .; j_call: TRBJ2-7; cdr3_aa: CSARGSRAYEQYF; cdr3_nt: TGCAGTGCTAGAGGTAGCAGAGCTTACGAGCAGTACTTC
cdr3_length: 15; clone_size: once; v_call: TRBV4-3; d_call: TRBD2; j_call: TRBJ2-1; cdr3_aa: CASSQGTSGDYEQFF; cdr3_nt: TGCGCCAGCAGCCAAGGGACTAGCGGTGACTATGAGCAGTTCTTC
cdr3_length: 15; clone_size: .; v_call: TRBV11-2; d_call: .; j_call: TRBJ1-4; cdr3_aa: CVSSLKWDGYEKLFF; cdr3_nt: TGTGTCAGCAGCTTAAAGTGGGACGGTTATGAAAAACTGTTTTTT
cdr3_length: 13; clone_size: .; v_call: TRBV6-2/TRBV6-3; d_call: .; j_call: TRBJ2-1; cdr3_aa: CASSPGTYNEQFF; cdr3_nt: TGTGCCAGCAGCCCCGGGACCTACAATGAGCAGTTCTTC
cdr3_length: 15; clone_size: .; v_call: TRBV11-3; d_call: .; j_call: TRBJ1-1; cdr3_aa: CAGSLTGIRMTEAFF; cdr3_nt: TGTGCCGGCAGCTTAACGGGAATCCGAATGACTGAAGCTTTCTTT
cdr3_length: 16; clone_size: many; v_call: TRBV4-1; d_call: .; j_call: TRBJ1-2; cdr3_aa: CASSQEFTGANYGYTF; cdr3_nt: TGCGCCAGCAGCCAAGAATTTACAGGAGCTAACTATGGCTACACCTTC
cdr3_length: 15; clone_size: many; v_call: TRBV4-1; d_call: .; j_call: TRBJ2-6; cdr3_aa: CASRTEFSGANVLTF; cdr3_nt: TGCGCCAGCAGAACCGAATTCTCTGGGGCCAACGTCCTGACTTTC
cdr3_length: 15; clone_size: .; v_call: TRBV6-5; d_call: .; j_call: TRBJ2-2; cdr3_aa: CASSYSSSGSGELFF; cdr3_nt: TGTGCCAGCAGTTACTCGTCCTCTGGGTCCGGGGAGCTGTTTTTT
cdr3_length: 16; clone_size: few; v_call: TRBV11-2; d_call: .; j_call: TRBJ1-1; cdr3_aa: CASSYWGHRVNTEAFF; cdr3_nt: TGTGCCAGCAGCTACTGGGGGCACAGGGTGAACACTGAAGCTTTCTTT
cdr3_length: 13; clone_size: .; v_call: TRBV11-2; d_call: .; j_call: TRBJ1-1; cdr3_aa: CASSLNPVTEAFF; cdr3_nt: TGTGCCAGCAGCTTAAACCCCGTGACTGAAGCTTTCTTT
cdr3_length: 13; clone_size: .; v_call: TRBV15; d_call: TRBD1; j_call: TRBJ2-1; cdr3_aa: CATSSGQGTEQFF; cdr3_nt: TGTGCCACCAGCTCCGGACAGGGTACTGAGCAGTTCTTC
cdr3_length: 14; clone_size: many; v_call: TRBV5-6; d_call: TRBD1; j_call: TRBJ2-7; cdr3_aa: CASSLQGARYEQYF; cdr3_nt: TGTGCCAGCAGCTTACAGGGGGCGAGGTACGAGCAGTACTTC
cdr3_length: 15; clone_size: .; v_call: TRBV30; d_call: TRBD1; j_call: TRBJ2-7; cdr3_aa: CAWSLGQGVVYEQYF; cdr3_nt: TGTGCCTGGAGTCTGGGACAGGGGGTTGTGTACGAGCAGTACTTC
cdr3_length: 10; clone_size: many; v_call: TRBV7-6; d_call: .; j_call: TRBJ2-7; cdr3_aa: CASRGKPSFF; cdr3_nt: TGTGCCAGCAGGGGGAAACCTAGTTTCTTC